The 27 T cell receptor beta chains below were found in one sample sequenced in a study of cytomegalovirus exposure and HLA in healthy donors. 60 Vbeta and 13 Jbeta primers were used in PCR. TCRdb's table, derived via immunoSEQ multiplex PCR, lists solely in-frame clones and lacks some. The data contain over 100,000 clones, 84% of them singletons. What was sequenced was PBMCs. The receptors derive from a woman aged 18-29 years in good health and CMV-seropositive.

The genes are TRBV27 and TRBJ1-4; 7 bases agree with TRBD1. The V gene's germline CDR1 is MNHEY and CDR2 SMNVEV (reference sequence). The length of the CDR3 is 14 residues. J lost 4 bases, V lost 3 bases, and 2 bases had no gene match. The CDR3: CASSLYRGNEKLFF. CDR3 coding DNA: TGTGCCAGCAGTTTGTACAGGGGTAATGAAAAACTGTTTTTT.

This chain links TRBV10-2 with TRBJ2-1; a weak D match, TRBD2 (6 bases). The germline V and J ends were trimmed by 9 bases and 6 bases, with 18 bases remaining between them. This CDR3 has 14 amino acids. Germline loops: CDR1 WSHSY, CDR2 SAAADI. The CDR3 nucleotides read TGCGCCAGTCTAGGAGGGACCGCGATCAATGAGCAGTTCTTC. Protein sequence: CASLGGTAINEQFF.

V gene TRBV7-3 combines with J gene TRBJ1-1; 7 bases fit TRBD1. Germline-derived CDR1 and CDR2 are SGHTA and FQGTGA. V lost 5 bases to trimming and J lost 6 bases; unmatched junction nucleotides: 6. The CDR3 contains 13 residues. CDR3 protein: CASSNYRGAEAFF. CDR3 bases: TGTGCCAGCAGCAACTACAGGGGCGCTGAAGCTTTCTTT.

There are a few counts of this clone. The chain has TRBV11-1 and TRBJ2-7; TRBD1 agrees at 12 bases. From germline, CDR1 is SGHAT and CDR2 FQDESV (reference sequence). This CDR3 comprises 14 residues. The trim removed 5 bases at V and 6 bases at J, leaving 5 bases unmatched. The CDR3 reads CASSLEGQGAEQYF. The CDR3 DNA sequence: TGTGCCAGCAGCCTAGAGGGACAGGGGGCCGAGCAGTACTTC.

This chain links TRBV6-1 with TRBJ2-5; 7 bases agree with TRBD2. The CDR3 is 14 amino acids. The J segment lost 3 bases and the V segment lost 4 bases, leaving 5 bases of the junction unmatched. The germline CDR1 and CDR2 sequences are MNHNS and SASEGT. The CDR3 protein is CASSGGGREETQYF. The CDR3 nucleotides read TGTGCCAGCAGTGGGGGGGGAAGAGAAGAGACCCAGTACTTC.

V gene TRBV6-5 combines with J gene TRBJ2-3; 9 bases match TRBD1. CDR1 and CDR2 (germline): MNHEY, SVGAGI. The CDR3 loop spans 14 amino acids. The V segment lost 4 bases and the J segment 2 bases; nucleotides outside the gene matches: 1. The CDR3 nucleotides are TGTGCCAGCAGTTGGGACAGGGACACAGATACGCAGTATTTT. Protein sequence: CASSWDRDTDTQYF.

CDR3 nucleotide sequence: TGCGCCAGCAGTGGGAAGGGGATTTACACAGATACGCAGTATTTT. Amino acids: CASSGKGIYTDTQYF. The chain uses TRBV10-2 and TRBJ2-3, with D possibly TRBD1 on 5 matching bases. Per germline, CDR1 WSHSY and CDR2 SAAADI. Trimming left V 4 bases short and J 2 bases short, with 13 bases between. This CDR3 has 15 amino acids.

The chain is built from TRBV4-1 and TRBJ2-5, with 11 nucleotides matching TRBD1. The CDR3 is 14 amino acids. The V and J ends lost 3 bases and 4 bases, in that order; junction bases with no gene match: 1. Germline V gene lookup returns CDR1 MGHRA and CDR2 YSYEKL. The DNA for the CDR3 is TGCGCCAGCAGCCAGGACAGGGGGCGAGAGACCCAGTACTTC. It specifies CASSQDRGRETQYF.

This clone has only one observation. This rearrangement joins TRBV28 to TRBJ1-4, with 9 bases that match TRBD1. V dropped 5 bases and J dropped 6; count of bases not matched to a gene: 4. The germline CDR1 and CDR2 sequences are MDHEN and SYDVKM. This CDR3 contains 14 residues. CDR3 DNA sequence: TGTGCCAGCAGTATTACAGGGGGCGATGAAAAACTGTTTTTT. Protein: CASSITGGDEKLFF.

This sequence joins TRBV4-1 and TRBJ2-1, with TRBD2 matching 10 bases. V lost 1 base and J lost 10; bases outside the gene matches: 13. The CDR3 is made up of 17 amino acids. Germline V gene sequence: CDR1 MGHRA, CDR2 YSYEKL. This chain's CDR3 is CASSQGHERGGLEEQFF. The CDR3 DNA sequence: TGCGCCAGCAGCCAAGGTCACGAGCGGGGGGGCCTAGAGGAGCAGTTCTTC.

The chain joins TRBV7-3 to TRBJ2-1; the D is unclear. The germline V gene encodes CDR1 SGHTA and CDR2 FQGTGA. The CDR3 totals 13 residues. Trimming cost V 2 bases and J 8 bases, with 10 bases left between them. The DNA of the CDR3 is TGTGCCAGCAGCTTATTTTTATTCGATGAGCAGTTCTTC. It codes for CASSLFLFDEQFF.

The chain carries TRBV7-2 and TRBJ2-7; TRBD2 aligns across 13 bases. This CDR3 region has 19 residues. Germline V gene sequence: CDR1 SGHTA, CDR2 FQGNSA. V was pared by 5 bases and J by 0 bases, with 13 bases of the junction left unmatched. CDR3 loop: CASSRDRGLAGLPSYEQYF. The CDR3 nucleotides are TGTGCCAGCAGCCGGGACAGGGGACTAGCGGGGCTTCCCTCCTACGAGCAGTACTTC.

The V gene is TRBV13, the J gene TRBJ2-3; 10 positions agree with TRBD2. The CDR3 length is 15 residues. Trimming cost V 2 bases and J 4 bases; bases outside gene matches: 3. In germline, CDR1 is PRHDT, CDR2 FYEKMQ (reference sequence). As DNA, the CDR3 is TGTGCCAGCAGCTTAAAACTAGCGGGGTCAGATACGCAGTATTTT. Residues: CASSLKLAGSDTQYF.

The V call is TRBV6-1, the J call TRBJ1-2, with TRBD1 matching over 10 bases. The CDR3 length is 14 residues. CDR1 is MNHNS, CDR2 SASEGT, per germline. The trim removed 7 bases at V and 7 bases at J, leaving 9 bases unmatched. The CDR3 DNA follows: TGTGCCAGCAACAGGGACAGGGGAAGCGGTGGCTACACCTTC. This codes for CASNRDRGSGGYTF.

This rearrangement joins TRBV4-1 to TRBJ2-1; a possible D gene is TRBD2 (6 bases). Trimming pared 0 bases from V and 4 bases from J, leaving 19 bases between. Germline-derived CDR1 and CDR2 are MGHRA and YSYEKL. The CDR3 contains 18 residues. The CDR3 reads CASSQDPRGTLAYNEQFF. The CDR3 DNA sequence: TGCGCCAGCAGCCAAGACCCCCGGGGGACCTTGGCGTACAATGAGCAGTTCTTC.

The chain joins TRBV5-6 to TRBJ2-2; a weak D match, TRBD1 (5 bases). The germline gives CDR1 SGHDT, CDR2 YYEEEE. The CDR3 is 14 residues long. The germline V and J ends were trimmed by 3 bases and 3 bases, with 9 bases remaining between them. The CDR3 region is CASSSETDTGELFF. Here the CDR3 DNA reads TGTGCCAGCAGCTCGGAGACAGACACCGGGGAGCTGTTTTTT.

The rearrangement uses TRBV10-3 and TRBJ2-7, with 13 bases that match TRBD2. The CDR3 has 16 amino acids. The V gene end was trimmed by 2 bases and the J gene end by 4 bases; junction bases not matched to a gene: 5. The germline gives CDR1 ENHRY, CDR2 SYGVKD. The CDR3 DNA reads TGTGCCATCAGTGAGATCGGGACTAGCGGGGAGTACGAGCAGTACTTC. This sequence encodes CAISEIGTSGEYEQYF.

The V gene is TRBV5-1, the J gene TRBJ1-4; 7 positions agree with TRBD1. Germline CDR1 reads SGHRS; CDR2 reads YFSETQ. The V and J ends lost 5 bases and 0 bases, in that order; junction bases with no gene match: 4. The CDR3 covers 15 residues. The chain's CDR3 is CASSSTGATNEKLFF. Written as DNA, the CDR3 is TGCGCCAGCAGTTCCACAGGGGCAACTAATGAAAAACTGTTTTTT.

The chain employs TRBV4-1 and TRBJ2-7, with D maybe TRBD2 (5 bases). The CDR3 is made up of 15 amino acids. Trimming pared 0 bases from V and 2 bases from J, leaving 11 bases between. Germline assignment: CDR1 MGHRA and CDR2 YSYEKL. The CDR3 protein is CASSQEDVGAYEQYF. In nucleotides, the CDR3 is TGCGCCAGCAGCCAAGAGGATGTCGGGGCCTACGAGCAGTACTTC.

The chain uses TRBV9 and TRBJ2-1, with TRBD2 identical over 8 bases. V shed 2 bases and J 5 bases; nucleotides not matched to a gene: 6. This CDR3 comprises 15 residues. Per germline, CDR1 SGDLS and CDR2 YYNGEE. The DNA for the CDR3 is TGTGCCAGCAGCGTGCTCGGGGGGGCCAACAATGAGCAGTTCTTC. Encoded protein: CASSVLGGANNEQFF.

This CDR3 is CASSPGTGISPLHF. The CDR3 DNA reads TGCGCCAGCAGTCCCGGGACAGGGATTTCACCCCTCCACTTT. This chain links TRBV10-1 with TRBJ1-6; TRBD1 matches 9 bases. CDR3 length equals 14 residues. Germline values: CDR1 WNHNN, CDR2 SYGVQD (reference sequence). The V and J ends lost 5 bases and 9 bases, in that order; junction bases with no gene match: 5.

The V gene is TRBV28, the J gene TRBJ1-2; TRBD1 agrees at 9 bases. CDR1 and CDR2 (germline): MDHEN, SYDVKM. J was trimmed by 9 bases and V by 5 bases; bases with no gene match: 7. This CDR3 spans 13 amino acids. CDR3 sequence reads: CASSTTGGPSYTF. The CDR3, as DNA: TGTGCCAGCAGTACGACAGGGGGTCCCAGCTACACCTTC.

V and J are TRBV7-3 and TRBJ1-1; D is ambiguous. This CDR3 spans 15 amino acids. Germline V gene data show CDR1 as SGHTA and CDR2 as FQGTGA. V was cut by 2 bases and J by 2 bases, with 12 bases left in between. In nucleotides, the CDR3 is TGTGCCAGCAGCTTAGGCATCCCGGGAAACACTGAAGCTTTCTTT. It specifies CASSLGIPGNTEAFF.

The chain couples TRBV27 to TRBJ2-7; TRBD1 agrees at 7 bases. CDR1 MNHEY and CDR2 SMNVEV come from the germline V gene (reference sequence). The length of the CDR3 is 15 residues. Trimming cost V 4 bases and J 2 bases; bases outside gene matches: 8. CDR3 bases: TGTGCCAGCAGTTGGGCAGACAGGGTAGCCTACGAGCAGTACTTC. This sequence encodes CASSWADRVAYEQYF.

The chain links TRBV6-1 to TRBJ2-7; weak D call: TRBD1 (5 bases). The CDR3 covers 15 residues. Trimming took 0 bases from V and 3 from J, leaving 12 bases between them. CDR1 is MNHNS, CDR2 SASEGT, per germline. This CDR3 is CASSEAPQAYYEQYF. DNA of the CDR3: TGTGCCAGCAGTGAAGCACCACAGGCTTACTACGAGCAGTACTTC.

In its sample, this clone was seen once. This rearrangement joins TRBV10-1 to TRBJ2-3, with 8 bases lining up with TRBD2. Germline CDR1 reads WNHNN; CDR2 reads SYGVQD (reference sequence). The J segment lost 4 bases and the V segment lost 3 bases, leaving 9 bases of the junction unmatched. The CDR3 loop spans 16 amino acids. The CDR3 spells CASSDSGGPSPDTQYF. In DNA form, the CDR3 reads TGCGCCAGCAGTGACTCGGGGGGGCCTTCCCCAGATACGCAGTATTTT.

As to this clone: At one end, the junction sequence differs from germline, possibly due to a read error. The J gene is TRBJ1-4, the V gene TRBV19; D is perhaps TRBD1 (6 bases). The germline V gene has CDR1 LNHDA and CDR2 SQIVND (reference sequence). The CDR3 is 15 residues long. CDR3 sequence (DNA): TGTGTCAGTAGTGTCTACAGGGATACGGGTGAAAAACTGTTTTTT. Residues: CVSSVYRDTGEKLFF.